This is a list of T cell receptor beta chains from one sample in a study of vaccination and CD4 T cells after COVID-19. These receptors' antigens are unknown. TCRdb independently ran MiXCR on the PCR reads; one entry per CDR3 protein. The table records 14,000 or so distinct CDR3 sequences, 29% of them present only once. Sequencing was performed on CD4+ T cells from blood, cultured in vitro, taken before SARS-CoV-2 vaccination. The source of these receptors is a human donor who received a COVID-19 vaccine. Both conserved end residues are part of each CDR3. D genes are given only for firm matches. Expanded clones get a size class; other rows say once, few or many, or leave the size out.

clone size,J gene,D gene,V gene,CDR3 protein,CDR3 DNA
few,TRBJ1-3,-,TRBV20-1,CSARDKDGSGNTIYF,TGCAGTGCTAGAGATAAGGACGGCTCTGGAAACACCATATATTTT
-,TRBJ1-2,-,TRBV12-3/TRBV12-4,CASREDSHYGYTF,TGTGCCAGCAGAGAAGACAGCCACTATGGCTACACCTTC
-,TRBJ1-6,-,TRBV20-1,CSARGGLGDSPLHF,TGCAGTGCTAGAGGAGGGCTTGGGGATTCACCCCTCCACTTT
-,TRBJ2-5,TRBD2,TRBV11-3,CASSLDQRGGGTQYF,TGTGCCAGCAGCTTAGATCAGCGGGGGGGCGGAACCCAGTACTTC
few,TRBJ2-1,-,TRBV24-1,CATSAGKRDSYNEQFF,TGTGCCACCAGTGCGGGGAAGAGAGACTCCTACAATGAGCAGTTCTTC
-,TRBJ1-4,-,TRBV15,CATSRDGRKLFF,TGTGCCACCAGCAGAGATGGGAGGAAACTGTTTTTT
-,TRBJ1-2,TRBD1,TRBV6-1,CASSDRQGTGGYTF,TGTGCCAGCAGTGATCGACAGGGGACGGGAGGCTACACCTTC
-,TRBJ2-5,TRBD2,TRBV5-1,CASSSGLAATQYF,TGCGCCAGCAGCTCGGGACTAGCCGCGACCCAGTACTTC
-,TRBJ2-3,-,TRBV2,CASSALTDTQYF,TGTGCCAGCAGTGCACTCACAGATACGCAGTATTTT
few,TRBJ2-7,-,TRBV19,CASSRGASYEQYF,TGTGCCAGTAGCCGGGGGGCCTCCTACGAGCAGTACTTC
few,TRBJ2-7,-,TRBV7-2,CASSPVVSGSGEQYF,TGTGCCAGCAGCCCAGTTGTTTCGGGGTCCGGGGAGCAGTACTTC
-,TRBJ1-1,TRBD1,TRBV6-5,CASSSRQGGNTEAFF,TGTGCCAGCAGTTCCCGACAGGGAGGGAACACTGAAGCTTTCTTT
-,TRBJ2-7,-,TRBV11-3,CASSLGLQGVGEQYF,TGTGCCAGCAGCTTAGGTCTGCAGGGAGTAGGGGAGCAGTACTTC
few,TRBJ2-2,-,TRBV29-1,CSVVPNTGELFF,TGCAGCGTTGTTCCGAATACCGGGGAGCTGTTTTTT
-,TRBJ2-1,-,TRBV11-3,CASSRGMTYNEQFF,TGTGCCAGCAGCCGGGGCATGACCTACAATGAGCAGTTCTTC
-,TRBJ1-2,-,TRBV6-1,CASSEQNYGYTF,TGTGCCAGCAGTGAACAGAACTATGGCTACACCTTC
few,TRBJ1-1,-,TRBV5-1,CASSLGAGTEAFF,TGCGCCAGCAGCTTGGGCGCGGGCACTGAAGCTTTCTTT
-,TRBJ2-5,TRBD2,TRBV7-6,CASSPGTSGGWGRETQYF,TGTGCCAGCAGCCCCGGGACTAGCGGGGGCTGGGGCCGGGAGACCCAGTACTTC
-,TRBJ2-4,TRBD1,TRBV7-9,CASSPPGQGNIQYF,TGTGCCAGCAGTCCGCCGGGACAGGGTAACATTCAGTACTTC
few,TRBJ1-6,TRBD1,TRBV10-3,CAISESNRGRNSPLHF,TGTGCCATCAGTGAGTCGAACAGGGGACGTAATTCACCCCTCCACTTT
-,TRBJ1-5,TRBD1,TRBV7-9,CASSYDRGGQPQHF,TGTGCCAGCAGCTACGACAGGGGAGGCCAGCCCCAGCATTTT
few,TRBJ2-3,TRBD2,TRBV20-1,CSASQAGGPPDTQYF,TGCAGTGCTAGTCAGGCGGGGGGGCCCCCAGATACGCAGTATTTT
few,TRBJ2-3,TRBD2,TRBV12-3/TRBV12-4,CASSTRSGGSTDTQYF,TGTGCCAGCAGTACCCGTAGCGGGGGGAGCACAGATACGCAGTATTTT
-,TRBJ2-4,TRBD2,TRBV5-1,CASSSGTSGTIYNIQYF,TGCGCCAGCAGCTCCGGGACTAGCGGAACGATTTATAACATTCAGTACTTC
-,TRBJ2-3,TRBD2,TRBV30,CAWRRRGDTDTQYF,TGTGCCTGGAGAAGACGGGGGGACACAGATACGCAGTATTTT
-,TRBJ2-3,-,TRBV6-2/TRBV6-3,CASSKLARTDTQYF,TGTGCCAGCAGTAAACTAGCCCGCACAGATACGCAGTATTTT
-,TRBJ1-1,-,TRBV18,CASSPGEGRDTEAFF,TGTGCCAGCTCACCCGGAGAGGGGAGAGACACTGAAGCTTTCTTT
-,TRBJ1-1,-,TRBV7-2,CASSLVGGVTEAFF,TGTGCCAGCAGCTTAGTCGGAGGGGTCACTGAAGCTTTCTTT
-,TRBJ2-1,-,TRBV11-1,CASSRGQGPGGNEQFF,TGTGCCAGCAGCCGCGGCCAGGGCCCTGGGGGGAATGAGCAGTTCTTC
-,TRBJ1-4,-,TRBV30,CAWAGREKLFF,TGTGCCTGGGCCGGCAGGGAAAAACTGTTTTTT
-,TRBJ1-3,-,TRBV9,CASSPQVGNTIYF,TGTGCCAGCAGCCCCCAAGTAGGAAACACCATATATTTT
-,TRBJ1-5,-,TRBV12-5,CASNGPNQPQHF,TGTGCTAGTAACGGACCCAATCAGCCCCAGCATTTT
few,TRBJ1-1,-,TRBV11-3,CASSLGTTFPFF,TGTGCCAGCAGCCTCGGGACCACGTTTCCCTTCTTT
-,TRBJ2-7,-,TRBV20-1,CSASPSYEQYF,TGCAGTGCTAGCCCCTCCTACGAGCAGTACTTC
few,TRBJ1-1,TRBD1,TRBV30,CAWSVLWTGGTEAFF,TGTGCCTGGAGTGTATTGTGGACAGGGGGCACTGAAGCTTTCTTT
once,TRBJ1-4,-,TRBV11-3,CASSLSATNEKLFF,TGTGCCAGCAGCTTAAGTGCAACTAATGAAAAACTGTTTTTT
-,TRBJ1-5,-,TRBV10-1,CASSESGDGQPQHF,TGCGCCAGCAGTGAGTCGGGGGACGGTCAGCCCCAGCATTTT
-,TRBJ1-2,-,TRBV24-1,CATSDPGLYGYTF,TGTGCCACCAGTGATCCCGGGCTCTATGGCTACACCTTC
-,TRBJ1-5,-,TRBV19,CASSIAGGIYSNQPQHF,TGTGCCAGTAGTATAGCCGGGGGGATCTATAGCAATCAGCCCCAGCATTTT
few,TRBJ1-4,-,TRBV6-1,CASSELPGQRGEKLFF,TGTGCCAGCAGTGAATTGCCCGGACAGAGGGGTGAAAAACTGTTTTTT
few,TRBJ2-5,TRBD2,TRBV27,CASSFPTSGGQETQYF,TGTGCCAGCAGTTTCCCCACTAGCGGGGGTCAAGAGACCCAGTACTTC
-,TRBJ2-1,-,TRBV12-3/TRBV12-4,CASSRPGVLNEQFF,TGTGCCAGCAGCCGCCCCGGGGTCCTAAATGAGCAGTTCTTC
medium-sized,TRBJ1-1,TRBD1,TRBV19,CASSIAGDRLTEAFF,TGTGCCAGTAGTATAGCCGGGGACAGGCTCACTGAAGCTTTCTTT
-,TRBJ2-2,-,TRBV12-3/TRBV12-4,CASSLAQGPGELFF,TGTGCCAGCAGCCTTGCACAGGGCCCCGGGGAGCTGTTTTTT
-,TRBJ2-7,TRBD1,TRBV19,CASRPGQGAYEQYF,TGTGCCAGCCGTCCGGGACAGGGAGCCTACGAGCAGTACTTC
-,TRBJ2-5,-,TRBV15,CATSRASGRDQETQYF,TGTGCCACCAGCAGAGCTAGTGGGCGGGATCAAGAGACCCAGTACTTC